The present T cell receptor beta chain was sequenced within a study of control samples from healthy donors and cancer patients. CDR1 is SGDLS, CDR2 YYNGEE, per germline. Trimming cost V 0 bases and J 3 bases, with 10 bases left between them. The CDR3 sequence is 14 residues long. The table came from immunoSEQ multiplex PCR; TCRdb's copy has only in-frame clones and leaves some out. The sample has 150,000 to 200,000 clones, roughly 90% seen once. The V call is TRBV9, the J call TRBJ2-7, with D perhaps assigned TRBD1 or TRBD2 (5 bases each). This clonotype was obtained from a man younger than 40 in good health. The sample comprised blood. CDR3 in amino acids: CASSVAQGDYEQYF. CDR3 nucleotide sequence: TGTGCCAGCAGCGTAGCGCAGGGAGACTACGAGCAGTACTTC.